This TCR beta chain was observed in a study of cytomegalovirus exposure and HLA in healthy donors. Points from the study as a whole: Confirmation in vitro established that a few CMV-associated chains were specific for CMV antigens.

With regard to this clone: As yet, its antigen is unknown.

The CDR3 extends over 14 amino acids. Trimming removed 2 bases at V and 2 bases at J, with 9 bases between. Germline CDR1 and CDR2: MDHEN and SYDVKM. Produced via immunoSEQ multiplex PCR; TCRdb's table is partial and in-frame only. This sample has over 150,000 clones; 84% occur once, and the top ten carry roughly 13%. The V and J genes are TRBV28 and TRBJ1-2, with D possibly TRBD1 on 5 matching bases. This receptor was taken from a woman aged 25 to 39 in good health and CMV-seropositive. The sample taken for sequencing was PBMCs. DNA for the CDR3: TGTGCCAGCAGTTTAGGGGCTCGCAACTATGGCTACACCTTC. Translating it yields CASSLGARNYGYTF.